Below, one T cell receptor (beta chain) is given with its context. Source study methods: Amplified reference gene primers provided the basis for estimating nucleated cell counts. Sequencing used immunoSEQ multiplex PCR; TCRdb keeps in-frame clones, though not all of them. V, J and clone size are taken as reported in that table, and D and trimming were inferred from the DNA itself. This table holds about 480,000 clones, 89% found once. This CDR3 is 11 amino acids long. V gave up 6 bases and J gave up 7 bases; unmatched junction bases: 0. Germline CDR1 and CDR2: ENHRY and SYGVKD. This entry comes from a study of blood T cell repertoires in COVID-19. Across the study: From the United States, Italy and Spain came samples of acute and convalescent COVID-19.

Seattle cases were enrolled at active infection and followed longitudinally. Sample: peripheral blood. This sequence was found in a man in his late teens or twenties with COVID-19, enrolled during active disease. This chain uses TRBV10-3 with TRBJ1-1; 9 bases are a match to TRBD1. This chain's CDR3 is CAIRGQGEAFF. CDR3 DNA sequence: TGTGCCATCAGGGGACAGGGTGAAGCTTTCTTT.